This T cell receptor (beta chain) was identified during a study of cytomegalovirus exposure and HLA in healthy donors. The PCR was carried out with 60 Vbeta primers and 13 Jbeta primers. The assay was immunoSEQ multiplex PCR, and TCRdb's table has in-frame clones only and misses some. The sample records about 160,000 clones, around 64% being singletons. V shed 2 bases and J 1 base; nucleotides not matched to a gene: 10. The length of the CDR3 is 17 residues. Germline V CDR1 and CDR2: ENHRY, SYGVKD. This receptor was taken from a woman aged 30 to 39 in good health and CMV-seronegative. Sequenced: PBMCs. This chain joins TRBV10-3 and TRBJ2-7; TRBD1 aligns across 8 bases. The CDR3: CAISEGTGRKTSYEQYF. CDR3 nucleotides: TGTGCCATCAGTGAGGGGACAGGCCGGAAAACTTCCTACGAGCAGTACTTC.